The 12 T cell receptor beta chains reported below all come from one sample, sequenced in a study of cytomegalovirus exposure and HLA in healthy donors. The PCR was carried out with 60 Vbeta primers and 13 Jbeta primers. Using immunoSEQ multiplex PCR, the repertoire was profiled, and TCRdb retains in-frame clones only, with some absent. The repertoire holds 150,000 to 200,000 clones, 81% seen once, with around 1.9% in the top ten. The source material was PBMCs. All receptors derive from a woman between 18 and 29 years old in good health and CMV-seropositive.

The CDR3 bases are TGTGCCAGCAGTTCGGCGGGCGCCTATGGCTACACCTTC. Its protein product is CASSSAGAYGYTF. The chain couples TRBV27 to TRBJ1-2; no clear D gene. Germline values: CDR1 MNHEY, CDR2 SMNVEV (reference sequence). Trimming left V 4 bases short and J 4 bases short, with 10 bases between. This CDR3 has 13 residues.

The chain joins TRBV6-1 to TRBJ2-7, with a possible D match to TRBD2 (5 bases). The CDR3 sequence is 12 residues long. V was clipped by 7 bases and J by 3 bases, with 10 bases between them. Per germline, CDR1 MNHNS and CDR2 SASEGT. The CDR3 loop reads CASIPSFYEQYF. As DNA, the CDR3 is TGTGCCAGCATCCCTAGCTTCTACGAGCAGTACTTC.

This sequence joins TRBV20-1 and TRBJ1-2; D perhaps matches TRBD1 (6 bases). Germline CDR1 reads DFQATT; CDR2 reads SNEGSKA (reference sequence). V shed 5 bases and J shed 8 bases, with 12 bases lying between them. The CDR3 sequence is 11 residues long. For the CDR3, the DNA is TGCAGTGCTCTTCGACAGGAGGGCTACACCTTC. Its translation is CSALRQEGYTF.

V gene TRBV5-1 combines with J gene TRBJ2-2; weak D call: TRBD1 (6 bases). There are 14 residues in the CDR3. Trimming left V 2 bases short and J 4 bases short, with 9 bases between. CDR1 and CDR2 (germline): SGHRS, YFSETQ. The CDR3 loop is CASSFRDTTGELFF. In nucleotides, the CDR3 is TGCGCCAGCAGCTTCCGGGACACCACCGGGGAGCTGTTTTTT.

This clone was counted a few times. V usage is TRBV10-3 and J usage is TRBJ2-3, with a possible D match to TRBD1 (5 bases). The V and J ends lost 7 bases and 2 bases respectively, with 7 bases between them. Germline CDR1 and CDR2: ENHRY and SYGVKD. CDR3 length: 12 residues. The CDR3 coding sequence is TGTGCCATCAAAGGGGCCACAGATACGCAGTATTTT. Protein sequence: CAIKGATDTQYF.

The chain has TRBV11-1 and TRBJ1-1; tentatively, D is TRBD1 (6 bases). Between the trimmed V and J ends, which lost 5 bases and 1 base, there was a span of 11 bases. The CDR3 totals 14 residues. The V gene's germline CDR1 is SGHAT and CDR2 FQDESV (reference sequence). CDR3 DNA: TGTGCCAGCAGCCCTGACAGGTCGAACACTGAAGCTTTCTTT. Protein product: CASSPDRSNTEAFF.

In nucleotides, the CDR3 is TGTGCCACCAGCAGAGATCGTCTGGTAAGGGGCGGTGAAAAACTGTTTTTT. Amino acid sequence: CATSRDRLVRGGEKLFF. The chain recombines TRBV15 with TRBJ1-4; perhaps TRBD1 as D (5 bases). CDR3 length: 17 amino acids. Germline CDR1 is LNHNV and CDR2 is YYDKDF (reference sequence). The germline V and J ends were trimmed by 0 bases and 7 bases, with 18 bases remaining between them.

The rearrangement uses TRBV28 and TRBJ2-5, with 8 bases aligning to TRBD2. The CDR3 loop spans 16 amino acids. Trimming took 5 bases from V and 1 from J; bases not matched to a gene: 9. CDR1 MDHEN and CDR2 SYDVKM come from the germline V gene. The CDR3 sequence: CASSLTPGGGQETQYF. In DNA form, the CDR3 reads TGTGCCAGCAGTCTTACTCCGGGGGGGGGCCAAGAGACCCAGTACTTC.

The chain recombines TRBV6-1 with TRBJ2-5, with 7 positions matching TRBD2. The CDR3 length is 15 residues. The V gene end was trimmed by 4 bases and the J gene end by 0 bases; junction bases not matched to a gene: 5. Germline CDR1 MNHNS, CDR2 SASEGT. The CDR3 nucleotides read TGTGCCAGCAGTGGGGTGGCGGGGGACCAAGAGACCCAGTACTTC. It encodes CASSGVAGDQETQYF.

The chain links TRBV19 to TRBJ2-2; TRBD1 matches 9 bases. CDR1 and CDR2 from the germline V gene are LNHDA and SQIVND (reference sequence). The CDR3 is made up of 14 amino acids. Trimming removed 6 bases from V and 6 bases from J; junction bases left unmatched: 5. The DNA for the CDR3 is TGTGCCAGTAGCACGGACAGGGGCCCCGGGGAGCTGTTTTTT. It specifies CASSTDRGPGELFF.

The chain employs TRBV29-1 and TRBJ2-5; TRBD1 agrees at 9 bases. Looked up from germline, CDR1 is SQVTM and CDR2 is ANQGSEA. The CDR3 is made up of 13 amino acids. Losses at the gene ends were 6 bases for V and 3 bases for J; bases not matched to a gene: 5. CDR3 sequence (DNA): TGCAGCGTCCTCCGGACAGGGGAAGAGACCCAGTACTTC. Amino acid sequence: CSVLRTGEETQYF.

The chain carries TRBV4-1 and TRBJ1-2, with D maybe TRBD1 (5 bases). The CDR3 loop spans 14 amino acids. Trimming took 3 bases from V and 4 from J, leaving 12 bases between them. Germline assignment: CDR1 MGHRA and CDR2 YSYEKL. The DNA for the CDR3 is TGCGCCAGCAGCCACCCTCAGGGCGGCTATGGCTACACCTTC. Translating gives CASSHPQGGYGYTF.